One and the same sample provided the 29 T cell receptor beta chains below, sequenced in a study of blood T cell repertoires in COVID-19. Assay used: immunoSEQ multiplex PCR; TCRdb lists only in-frame clones, some missing. This sample yields 250,000 to 350,000 clones, of which around 90% are seen a single time; roughly 2.4% belongs to the top ten. The source material was peripheral blood. These receptors were collected from a woman aged 50 to 65 who had recovered from COVID-19.

The chain has TRBV30 and TRBJ2-5, with 8 positions matching TRBD2. CDR3 length equals 13 residues. The V and J ends lost 3 bases and 4 bases, in that order; junction bases with no gene match: 4. Germline CDR1 GTSNPN, CDR2 SVGIG (reference sequence). The CDR3 here is CAWSLGLAETQYF. CDR3 coding DNA: TGTGCCTGGAGCCTAGGACTAGCAGAGACCCAGTACTTC.

The sample holds one count of this clone. V is TRBV11-1 and J is TRBJ1-2; the match to TRBD1 covers 8 bases. The J segment lost 4 bases and the V segment lost 3 bases, leaving 1 base of the junction unmatched. The CDR3 loop spans 13 amino acids. Per the germline V gene, CDR1 is SGHAT and CDR2 is FQDESV (reference sequence). CDR3 loop: CASSFGQGYGYTF. Written as DNA, the CDR3 is TGTGCCAGCAGCTTCGGACAGGGCTATGGCTACACCTTC.

This chain uses TRBV30 with TRBJ1-1, with a possible D match to TRBD1 (5 bases). Germline V lookup: CDR1 GTSNPN, CDR2 SVGIG (reference sequence). Trimming stripped 5 bases from V and 3 bases from J, with 16 bases between. CDR3 length: 14 residues. CDR3 in DNA: TGTGCCTGGGGAAAGAGCAGGGCTGACACTGAAGCTTTCTTT. Translating it yields CAWGKSRADTEAFF.

The V and J genes are TRBV7-2 and TRBJ1-2, with 7 bases matching TRBD1. Germline CDR1 reads SGHTA; CDR2 reads FQGNSA. The junction had 4 bases not matched to a gene; V was cut back by 7 bases and J by 8 bases. The CDR3 runs to 11 residues. The CDR3 DNA is TGTGCCAGCAACCAGGGGGAAGGCTACACCTTC. Its translation: CASNQGEGYTF.

The chain combines TRBV6-2 or TRBV6-3 with TRBJ1-2; D gene uncertain. CDR1 and CDR2 from the germline V gene are MNHEY and SVGEGT. The CDR3 is 13 amino acids. Trimming took off 0 bases at V and 5 bases at J, with 7 bases between the two ends. The CDR3, as DNA: TGTGCCAGCAGTTACTCGGGCGCTTATGGCTACACCTTC. Protein: CASSYSGAYGYTF.

The rearrangement joins TRBV27 to TRBJ2-5; 9 positions agree with TRBD2. Germline-derived CDR1 and CDR2 are MNHEY and SMNVEV (reference sequence). CDR3 length: 15 residues. Trimming removed 3 bases from V and 4 bases from J; junction bases left unmatched: 6. CDR3 DNA: TGTGCCAGCAGTTTGAGGGCGGGAGGGAGAGAGACCCAGTACTTC. Protein: CASSLRAGGRETQYF.

The V call is TRBV7-6, the J call TRBJ2-2, with D maybe TRBD1 (6 bases). Germline assignment: CDR1 SGHVS and CDR2 FNYEAQ. This CDR3 spans 15 amino acids. Trimming pared 5 bases from V and 1 base from J, leaving 11 bases between. CDR3 bases: TGTGCCAGCAGCCGCTCCAGGGGGAACACCGGGGAGCTGTTTTTT. Amino acid sequence: CASSRSRGNTGELFF.

Only one count was recorded for this clone. The chain is built from TRBV6-5 and TRBJ1-5; TRBD1 matches 8 bases. The CDR3 runs to 15 residues. Germline trimming cut 4 bases from V and 6 bases from J; bases unmatched to any gene: 8. Germline assignment: CDR1 MNHEY and CDR2 SVGAGI. The CDR3 sequence: CASSSTGTGGQPQHF. The DNA for the CDR3 is TGTGCCAGCAGTTCTACCGGGACAGGTGGTCAGCCCCAGCATTTT.

The CDR3 region has the DNA TGTGCCAGCAGCTTAGACTCGGGGGGCCAGGGGAAAGGAAACACCATATATTTT. This sequence encodes CASSLDSGGQGKGNTIYF. V and J are TRBV7-2 and TRBJ1-3; weak D call: TRBD1 (6 bases). The V end was cut by 1 base, the J end by 4 bases, with 20 bases between. Germline CDR1 is SGHTA and CDR2 is FQGNSA. The CDR3 sequence is 18 residues long.

V usage is TRBV6-5 and J usage is TRBJ1-1; possibly TRBD1 for D (5 bases). Trimming removed 7 bases at V and 1 base at J, with 13 bases between. Germline assignment: CDR1 MNHEY and CDR2 SVGAGI. The CDR3 consists of 14 residues. For the CDR3, the DNA is TGTGCCAGCACATTCAGGGAAGGGAACACTGAAGCTTTCTTT. This codes for CASTFREGNTEAFF.

The gene calls are TRBV18 and TRBJ1-2; 10 bases align to TRBD1. The V gene's germline CDR1 is KGHSH and CDR2 LQKENI. The V segment lost 3 bases and the J segment 6 bases; nucleotides outside the gene matches: 1. CDR3 length equals 13 residues. CDR3 sequence reads: CASSPGQGNGYTF. The CDR3 nucleotides are TGTGCCAGCTCACCGGGACAGGGGAATGGCTACACCTTC.

This clone was counted between two and nine times. CDR3 DNA sequence: TGTGCCAGCAGCTTCCCGGGATATAACACTGAAGCTTTCTTT. Translation: CASSFPGYNTEAFF. V gene TRBV5-4 combines with J gene TRBJ1-1; no firm D call. V was cut by 2 bases and J by 2 bases, with 10 bases left in between. CDR3 length: 14 residues. Germline V lookup: CDR1 SGHNT, CDR2 YYREEE (reference sequence).

With respect to this clone: The same CDR3 is also encoded by other DNA sequences in this sample. The genes are TRBV7-3 and TRBJ2-1; D not resolved. CDR3 size: 13 residues. Trimming pared 1 base from V and 3 bases from J, leaving 4 bases between. Germline V gene sequence: CDR1 SGHTA, CDR2 FQGTGA. The CDR3 loop reads CASSLSLYNEQFF. The CDR3 DNA sequence: TGTGCCAGCAGCTTAAGTCTCTACAATGAGCAGTTCTTC.

The V call is TRBV7-2, the J call TRBJ1-2, with D tentatively TRBD1 (6 bases). CDR3 size: 13 residues. V lost 5 bases and J 8 bases, leaving 15 bases between the germline ends. Germline V gene lookup returns CDR1 SGHTA and CDR2 FQGNSA. This chain's CDR3 is CASSPIQGLGYTF. As DNA, the CDR3 is TGTGCCAGCAGCCCAATTCAGGGGCTAGGCTACACCTTC.

This clone was counted once. The chain links TRBV11-3 to TRBJ1-1, with 8 bases lining up with TRBD1. The junction had 6 bases not matched to a gene; V was cut back by 5 bases and J by 1 base. The V gene's germline CDR1 is SGHNT and CDR2 YENEEA. This CDR3 comprises 15 residues. The CDR3 DNA reads as TGTGCCAGCAGCCTAGGACAGGGAAGGAACACTGAAGCTTTCTTT. Translating gives CASSLGQGRNTEAFF.

Regarding this clone: This CDR3 is also generated by other DNA sequences in the sample. This rearrangement joins TRBV5-1 to TRBJ1-1, with D possibly matching TRBD1 (5 bases). Germline CDR1 and CDR2: SGHRS and YFSETQ. V gave up 0 bases and J gave up 0 bases, with 6 bases separating them. The CDR3 sequence is 14 residues long. The CDR3 region has the DNA TGCGCCAGCAGCTTGGCGACAGTGAACACTGAAGCTTTCTTT. Encoded protein: CASSLATVNTEAFF.

The rearrangement joins TRBV7-2 to TRBJ2-7; D may be TRBD1 (7 bases). Trimming took 5 bases from V and 2 from J, leaving 10 bases between them. The CDR3 consists of 13 residues. Germline assignment: CDR1 SGHTA and CDR2 FQGNSA. The CDR3 nucleotides read TGTGCCAGCAGCGGCAGGGGGGCCTACGAGCAGTACTTC. Translated, it gives CASSGRGAYEQYF.

The chain joins TRBV5-1 to TRBJ2-7; 7 bases align to TRBD1. CDR3 length: 15 amino acids. After removal of 2 bases from V and 1 base from J, the junction contained 6 bases not matched to a gene. Germline CDR1 is SGHRS and CDR2 is YFSETQ. The CDR3 reads CASSFSGQTSYEQYF. Here the CDR3 DNA reads TGCGCCAGCAGCTTTTCGGGACAGACTTCCTACGAGCAGTACTTC.

This clone showed up just once. J is TRBJ1-4 and V is TRBV15; the D gene is possibly TRBD1 (6 bases). Trimming cost V 2 bases and J 2 bases, with 12 bases left between them. Germline CDR1 reads LNHNV; CDR2 reads YYDKDF (reference sequence). The CDR3 spans 16 residues. The CDR3 sequence is CATSRPTGSTNEKLFF. Written as DNA, the CDR3 is TGTGCCACCAGCAGACCAACAGGGAGTACTAATGAAAAACTGTTTTTT.

The table lists this clone with many counts. In DNA, the CDR3 is TGTGCCAGCGGGACAGGGAGAGGGGCTAATCAGCCCCAGCATTTT. This codes for CASGTGRGANQPQHF. The chain uses TRBV6-5 and TRBJ1-5; 9 positions match TRBD1. The CDR3 is made up of 15 amino acids. After removal of 8 bases from V and 4 bases from J, the junction contained 9 bases not matched to a gene. Germline assignment: CDR1 MNHEY and CDR2 SVGAGI.

The V gene is TRBV10-3, the J gene TRBJ2-2; 12 nucleotides match TRBD1. The CDR3 has 15 amino acids. Germline V CDR1 and CDR2: ENHRY, SYGVKD. Unmatched junction bases numbered 4, after V lost 6 bases and J lost 5 bases. CDR3 residues: CAIRGTGGATGELFF. CDR3 bases: TGTGCCATCAGGGGGACAGGGGGCGCAACCGGGGAGCTGTTTTTT.

In its sample, this clone was seen once. This chain's CDR3 is CASSLSGGAVDTQYF. The CDR3 nucleotides are TGCGCCAGCAGTCTTAGCGGGGGGGCGGTAGATACGCAGTATTTT. This chain uses TRBV5-1 with TRBJ2-3; 11 bases line up with TRBD2. V was pared by 5 bases and J by 5 bases, with 7 bases of the junction left unmatched. The CDR3 sequence is 15 residues long. The germline V gene encodes CDR1 SGHRS and CDR2 YFSETQ.

A single count supports this clone. The chain uses TRBV7-9 and TRBJ1-2; D is uncertain. The V and J ends lost 3 bases and 0 bases respectively, with 8 bases between them. Germline V gene data show CDR1 as SEHNR and CDR2 as FQNEAQ (reference sequence). This CDR3 has 14 residues. CDR3 sequence: CASSLTLSNYGYTF. CDR3 sequence (DNA): TGTGCCAGCAGCTTGACACTGTCTAACTATGGCTACACCTTC.

The chain links TRBV7-2 to TRBJ2-7, with 7 bases that match TRBD1. Germline trimming cut 2 bases from V and 2 bases from J; bases unmatched to any gene: 3. This CDR3 comprises 14 residues. Germline V gene data show CDR1 as SGHTA and CDR2 as FQGNSA. CDR3 residues: CASSLWDRPYEQYF. CDR3 DNA: TGTGCCAGCAGCTTATGGGACAGACCCTACGAGCAGTACTTC.

V and J are TRBV2 and TRBJ2-1; the D gene is possibly TRBD1 (6 bases). CDR1 and CDR2 from the germline V gene are SNHLY and FYNNEI. This CDR3 has 15 amino acids. The V and J ends lost 4 bases and 5 bases respectively, with 15 bases between them. The CDR3 bases are TGTGCCAGCAGTGTGGGGCAGGGGTCCAACAATGAGCAGTTCTTC. Translation gives CASSVGQGSNNEQFF.

The chain is built from TRBV5-6 and TRBJ1-2, with D perhaps TRBD1 (6 bases). With 3 bases removed from V and 4 bases from J, the gap between germline ends came to 16 bases. This CDR3 has 15 residues. Germline CDR1 SGHDT, CDR2 YYEEEE. CDR3 bases: TGTGCCAGCAGCTGGTGGGAGGGGGTAGCCTATGGCTACACCTTC. It translates to CASSWWEGVAYGYTF.

V usage is TRBV6-1 and J usage is TRBJ1-5; maybe TRBD1 (5 bases). Trimming shortened V by 10 bases and J by 0 bases, and 16 bases separated the two germline ends. The CDR3 spans 15 residues. The germline CDR1 and CDR2 sequences are MNHNS and SASEGT. The CDR3 DNA reads TGTGCCACGGATGGACAACGAAATAGCAATCAGCCCCAGCATTTT. Encoded protein: CATDGQRNSNQPQHF.

The rearrangement links TRBV19 to TRBJ1-4; 10 positions agree with TRBD1. The CDR3 spans 18 residues. The V gene's germline CDR1 is LNHDA and CDR2 SQIVND (reference sequence). J gave up 0 bases and V 4 bases, and 8 bases lay outside the gene matches. The CDR3 is CASSNRTGGPTTNEKLFF. As DNA, the CDR3 is TGTGCCAGTAGTAACCGGACAGGGGGACCTACAACTAATGAAAAACTGTTTTTT.

The chain carries TRBV15 and TRBJ1-2; 12 positions agree with TRBD1. J was trimmed by 0 bases and V by 1 base; bases with no gene match: 9. Per the germline V gene, CDR1 is LNHNV and CDR2 is YYDKDF (reference sequence). CDR3 length: 19 amino acids. For the CDR3, the DNA is TGTGCCACCAGCAGAGTCCCGGGACAGGGGGCTCGGGCTAACTATGGCTACACCTTC. This translates into CATSRVPGQGARANYGYTF. The complete variable domain, with remaining parts taken from reference TRBV15 and TRBJ1-2, reads DAMVIQNPRYQVTQFGKPVTLSCSQTLNHNVMYWYQQKSSQAPKLLFHYYDKDFNNEADTPDNFQSRRPNTSFCFLDIRSPGLGDTAMYLCATSRVPGQGARANYGYTFGSGTRLTVV.